The next 21 T cell receptor beta chains were all read from a single sample in a study of shared clonotypes between healthy human individuals. TCRdb keeps only in-frame clones here, not all; method: immunoSEQ multiplex PCR. The repertoire includes approximately 2,200,000 clones, 90% to 95% of them detected once, and more than 1.5% sits in the top ten. CD8 cells classed as naive were CD45RO-negative and positively selected for CCR7, excluding terminally differentiated effector memory CD45RA+ cells. Sample: naive CD8+ T cells from PBMCs. Receptor source: a man in his late teens or twenties in good health. Some clones in this sample may be carry-over from other donors' samples.

This chain links TRBV7-9 with TRBJ2-7; the match to TRBD1 covers 7 bases. Germline loops: CDR1 SEHNR, CDR2 FQNEAQ (reference sequence). The CDR3 sequence is 14 residues long. The V and J ends lost 5 bases and 5 bases, in that order; junction bases with no gene match: 9. For the CDR3, the DNA is TGTGCCAGCAGCGAACAAATACAGGGGCACGAGCAGTACTTC. Protein product: CASSEQIQGHEQYF.

J is TRBJ1-4 and V is TRBV7-9; D gene ambiguous. V shed 5 bases and J shed 8 bases, with 12 bases lying between them. The germline gives CDR1 SEHNR, CDR2 FQNEAQ (reference sequence). The CDR3 contains 13 residues. Written as DNA, the CDR3 is TGTGCCAGCAGCCCCCGTCCCAGGGAAAAACTGTTTTTT. Protein product: CASSPRPREKLFF.

The rearrangement uses TRBV7-9 and TRBJ2-3; D not certain. V was cut by 2 bases and J by 4 bases, with 16 bases left in between. This CDR3 region has 16 residues. Germline V gene sequence: CDR1 SEHNR, CDR2 FQNEAQ (reference sequence). The CDR3 DNA sequence: TGTGCCAGCAGCTTATTAACCGGGTCAGCCCCAGATACGCAGTATTTT. Its protein product is CASSLLTGSAPDTQYF.

This clone was seen just once. The V call is TRBV13, the J call TRBJ2-1; TRBD2 might be the D (5 bases). The CDR3 is made up of 15 amino acids. Trimming shortened V by 6 bases and J by 8 bases, and 20 bases separated the two germline ends. The germline V gene encodes CDR1 PRHDT and CDR2 FYEKMQ (reference sequence). CDR3 in amino acids: CASRQLAGSPHEQFF. DNA of the CDR3: TGTGCCAGCAGACAGCTAGCAGGCTCCCCACATGAGCAGTTCTTC.

In this sample, this clone turned up once. This CDR3 is CASSQLGLAGASDTGELFF. In nucleotides, the CDR3 is TGTGCCAGCAGCCAACTGGGTCTAGCGGGAGCCTCTGACACCGGGGAGCTGTTTTTT. V usage is TRBV4-2 and J usage is TRBJ2-2; 10 bases fit TRBD2. V lost 2 bases to trimming and J lost 3 bases; unmatched junction nucleotides: 12. Germline CDR1 and CDR2: LGHNA and YNFKEQ. This CDR3 has 19 amino acids.

In this sample, this clone turned up once. CDR3 loop: CASGDSYEQYF. CDR3 nucleotide sequence: TGTGCCAGCGGGGACTCCTACGAGCAGTACTTC. The chain employs TRBV28 and TRBJ2-7, with D hard to call. Germline V lookup: CDR1 MDHEN, CDR2 SYDVKM. This CDR3 contains 11 residues. With 8 bases removed from V and 0 bases from J, the gap between germline ends came to 5 bases.

The chain has TRBV9 and TRBJ2-5, with a possible D match to TRBD1 (6 bases). CDR1 and CDR2 from the germline V gene are SGDLS and YYNGEE. The CDR3 is 18 amino acids. V was cut by 0 bases and J by 2 bases, with 20 bases left in between. CDR3 coding DNA: TGTGCCAGCAGCGTAGGGCGCGTCAGGGGAAGCTTTCAAGAGACCCAGTACTTC. Translated: CASSVGRVRGSFQETQYF.

This clone was recorded only once. This chain joins TRBV7-2 and TRBJ1-3; D remains ambiguous. This CDR3 comprises 15 residues. Germline V lookup: CDR1 SGHTA, CDR2 FQGNSA. V was shortened by 5 bases and J by 0 bases, with 11 bases between the two germline ends. In DNA, the CDR3 is TGTGCCAGCAGCCCCGTCATGAGCTCTGGAAACACCATATATTTT. Amino acids: CASSPVMSSGNTIYF. Together with reference TRBV7-2 and TRBJ1-3, the CDR3 gives the full variable domain: GAGVSQSPSNKVTEKGKDVELRCDPISGHTALYWYRQSLGQGLEFLIYFQGNSAPDKSGLPSDRFSAERTGGSVSTLTIQRTQQEDSAVYLCASSPVMSSGNTIYFGEGSWLTVV.

This clone was picked up one time. This rearrangement joins TRBV19 to TRBJ1-4; D gene unclear. Per germline, CDR1 LNHDA and CDR2 SQIVND (reference sequence). V shed 3 bases and J shed 4 bases, with 6 bases lying between them. The CDR3 sequence is 13 residues long. CDR3 coding DNA: TGTGCCAGTAGTATTGGGGTTAATGAAAAACTGTTTTTT. Amino acids: CASSIGVNEKLFF.

This chain joins TRBV6-1 and TRBJ1-4; possible D gene TRBD1, 5 bases. Germline CDR1 MNHNS, CDR2 SASEGT. This CDR3 is 18 amino acids long. The V and J ends lost 0 bases and 10 bases respectively, with 24 bases between them. CDR3 sequence (DNA): TGTGCCAGCAGTGAAGCTTTCCGACAGAGCTCCGCAGAAATAAAACTGTTTTTT. Residues: CASSEAFRQSSAEIKLFF.

The rearrangement links TRBV29-1 to TRBJ2-2; no firm D call. In germline, CDR1 is SQVTM, CDR2 ANQGSEA. V lost 5 bases and J lost 3, with 7 bases in between. There are 12 residues in the CDR3. Here the CDR3 DNA reads TGCAGCGTTTTACACCACACCGGGGAGCTGTTTTTT. The encoded protein is CSVLHHTGELFF.

The chain recombines TRBV2 with TRBJ1-5; D perhaps matches TRBD1 (6 bases). The CDR3 length is 14 residues. In germline, CDR1 is SNHLY, CDR2 FYNNEI. The V end was cut by 6 bases, the J end by 5 bases, with 14 bases between. This chain's CDR3 is CASRDRGGDQPQHF. The CDR3 coding sequence is TGTGCCAGCAGGGACAGAGGGGGAGATCAGCCCCAGCATTTT. Variable domain in full (rest from reference TRBV2 and TRBJ1-5): EPEVTQTPSHQVTQMGQEVILRCVPISNHLYFYWYRQILGQKVEFLVSFYNNEISEKSEIFDDQFSVERPDGSNFTLKIRSTKLEDSAMYFCASRDRGGDQPQHFGDGTRLSIL.

This clone was detected only once. In the same sample, other DNA sequences code for this CDR3. This chain links TRBV27 with TRBJ2-7; the match to TRBD2 covers 12 bases. Looked up from germline, CDR1 is MNHEY and CDR2 is SMNVEV (reference sequence). This CDR3 region has 16 residues. With 5 bases clipped from V and 0 bases from J, the junction kept 5 bases outside the gene matches. Here the CDR3 reads CASSPGLAGPSYEQYF. The CDR3 DNA reads as TGTGCCAGCAGTCCGGGACTAGCGGGCCCCTCCTACGAGCAGTACTTC.

The chain combines TRBV29-1 with TRBJ2-1; TRBD2 agrees at 11 bases. This CDR3 has 17 amino acids. After removal of 4 bases from V and 0 bases from J, the junction contained 8 bases not matched to a gene. Germline V lookup: CDR1 SQVTM, CDR2 ANQGSEA. The CDR3 DNA is TGCAGCGTTGGGGGTAGCGGGAGGGCATTCTCCTACAATGAGCAGTTCTTC. Amino acids: CSVGGSGRAFSYNEQFF.

The V and J genes are TRBV4-1 and TRBJ2-7; D is ambiguous. Trimming removed 1 base from V and 6 bases from J, with 16 bases in between. Germline V gene lookup returns CDR1 MGHRA and CDR2 YSYEKL. The CDR3 runs 15 residues. In nucleotides, the CDR3 is TGCGCCAGCAGCCAAGTGGGGATGACCCTTGGCGAGCAGTACTTC. Its translation: CASSQVGMTLGEQYF.

The genes are TRBV30 and TRBJ2-7; D not certain. CDR1 and CDR2 from the germline V gene are GTSNPN and SVGIG (reference sequence). Trimming left V 0 bases short and J 2 bases short, with 11 bases between. The CDR3 is 14 residues long. CDR3 loop: CAWSVLDGPYEQYF. DNA of the CDR3: TGTGCCTGGAGTGTTTTGGACGGCCCCTACGAGCAGTACTTC.

The chain has TRBV27 and TRBJ1-2; D might be TRBD1 (6 bases). V dropped 3 bases and J dropped 6 bases, with 14 bases sitting between them. CDR3 length equals 14 residues. The germline gives CDR1 MNHEY, CDR2 SMNVEV (reference sequence). CDR3 nucleotide sequence: TGTGCCAGCAGTTTGCGAGACAGGTTCCATGGCTACACCTTC. Protein sequence: CASSLRDRFHGYTF.

The chain recombines TRBV28 with TRBJ1-5; no definite D call. The V gene's germline CDR1 is MDHEN and CDR2 SYDVKM. This CDR3 region has 18 residues. V dropped 6 bases and J dropped 0 bases, with 21 bases sitting between them. CDR3 sequence (DNA): TGTGCCAGCAGACTCACCCCTAACAGCCCCTATAGCAATCAGCCCCAGCATTTT. Translation: CASRLTPNSPYSNQPQHF. The whole variable domain, remainder taken from reference TRBV28 and TRBJ1-5, is DVKVTQSSRYLVKRTGEKVFLECVQDMDHENMFWYRQDPGLGLRLIYFSYDVKMKEKGDIPEGYSVSREKKERFSLILESASTNQTSMYLCASRLTPNSPYSNQPQHFGDGTRLSIL.

This chain links TRBV5-1 with TRBJ2-1; D unresolved. Germline CDR1 SGHRS, CDR2 YFSETQ. Trimming pared 5 bases from V and 6 bases from J, leaving 6 bases between. CDR3 size: 11 residues. The CDR3 DNA reads TGCGCCAGCAGATCCGCCAATGAGCAGTTCTTC. It specifies CASRSANEQFF.

The chain is built from TRBV29-1 and TRBJ2-4; TRBD2 might be the D (6 bases). Germline V CDR1 and CDR2: SQVTM, ANQGSEA. CDR3 length: 13 residues. V gave up 3 bases and J gave up 1 base, with 7 bases separating them. As DNA, the CDR3 is TGCAGCGTTGATGGGGGGGCCAAAAACATTCAGTACTTC. Translating it yields CSVDGGAKNIQYF.

V is TRBV1 and J is TRBJ2-6. TRBV1 is classified as a pseudogene. The CDR3 sequence is 17 residues long. CDR3 sequence: CTSRRACLCTRANVLTF. CDR3 DNA sequence: TGCACCAGCAGACGTGCGTGTTTGTGCACAAGGGCCAACGTCCTGACTTTC.